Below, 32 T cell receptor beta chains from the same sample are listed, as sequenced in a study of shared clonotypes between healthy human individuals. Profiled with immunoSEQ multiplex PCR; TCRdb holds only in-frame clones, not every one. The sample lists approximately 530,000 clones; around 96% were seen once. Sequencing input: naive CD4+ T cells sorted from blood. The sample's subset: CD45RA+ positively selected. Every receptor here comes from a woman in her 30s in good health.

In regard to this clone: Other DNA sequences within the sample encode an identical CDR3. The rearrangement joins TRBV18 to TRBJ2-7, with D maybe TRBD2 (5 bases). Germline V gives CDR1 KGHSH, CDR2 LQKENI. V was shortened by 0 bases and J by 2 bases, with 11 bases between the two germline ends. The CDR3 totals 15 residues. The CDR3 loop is CASSPPGRGPYEQYF. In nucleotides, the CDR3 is TGTGCCAGCTCACCACCAGGCCGGGGTCCCTACGAGCAGTACTTC.

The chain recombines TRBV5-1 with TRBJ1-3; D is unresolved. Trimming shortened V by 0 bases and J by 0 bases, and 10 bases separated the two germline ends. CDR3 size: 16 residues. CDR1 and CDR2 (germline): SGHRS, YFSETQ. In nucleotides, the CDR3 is TGCGCCAGCAGCTTGGACTTTGGTAGCTCTGGAAACACCATATATTTT. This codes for CASSLDFGSSGNTIYF.

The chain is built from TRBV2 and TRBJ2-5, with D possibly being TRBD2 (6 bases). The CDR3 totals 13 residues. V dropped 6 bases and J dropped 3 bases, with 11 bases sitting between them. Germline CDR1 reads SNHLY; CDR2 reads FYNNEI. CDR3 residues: CASSRRGEETQYF. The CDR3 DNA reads TGTGCCAGCAGCAGGAGGGGCGAAGAGACCCAGTACTTC.

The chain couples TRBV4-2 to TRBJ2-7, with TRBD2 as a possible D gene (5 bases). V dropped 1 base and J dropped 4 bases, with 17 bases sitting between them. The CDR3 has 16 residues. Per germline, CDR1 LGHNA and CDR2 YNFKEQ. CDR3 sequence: CASSQGVAPVEYEQYF. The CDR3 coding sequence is TGTGCCAGCAGCCAAGGAGTAGCGCCTGTAGAGTACGAGCAGTACTTC.

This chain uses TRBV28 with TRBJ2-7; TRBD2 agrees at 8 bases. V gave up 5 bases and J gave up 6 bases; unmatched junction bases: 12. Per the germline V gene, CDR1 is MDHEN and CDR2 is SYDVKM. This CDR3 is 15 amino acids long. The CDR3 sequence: CASSPLAAGAIEQYF. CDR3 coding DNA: TGTGCCAGCAGTCCGTTGGCAGCGGGAGCAATCGAGCAGTACTTC.

The DNA of the CDR3 is TGCGCCAGCAGCACTTCCGGGAGCTCTGGAAACACCATATATTTT. Translating it yields CASSTSGSSGNTIYF. V and J are TRBV5-1 and TRBJ1-3; no reliable D call. Trimming cost V 4 bases and J 0 bases, with 11 bases left between them. Germline V CDR1 and CDR2: SGHRS, YFSETQ. The CDR3 runs to 15 residues.

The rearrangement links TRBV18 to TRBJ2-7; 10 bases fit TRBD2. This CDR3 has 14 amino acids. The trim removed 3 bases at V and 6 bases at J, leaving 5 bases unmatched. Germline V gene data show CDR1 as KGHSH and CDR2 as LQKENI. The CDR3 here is CASSPVASGSEQYF. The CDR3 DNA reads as TGTGCCAGCTCACCTGTGGCTAGCGGGAGCGAGCAGTACTTC. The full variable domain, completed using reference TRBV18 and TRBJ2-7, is NAGVMQNPRHLVRRRGQEARLRCSPMKGHSHVYWYRQLPEEGLKFMVYLQKENIIDESGMPKERFSAEFPKEGPSILRIQQVVRGDSAAYFCASSPVASGSEQYFGPGTRLTVT.

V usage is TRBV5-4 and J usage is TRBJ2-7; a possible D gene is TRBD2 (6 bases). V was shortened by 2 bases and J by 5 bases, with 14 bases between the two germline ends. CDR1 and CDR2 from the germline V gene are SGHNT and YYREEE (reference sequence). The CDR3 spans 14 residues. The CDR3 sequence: CASSFWAGKDEQYF. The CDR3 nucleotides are TGTGCCAGCAGCTTTTGGGCGGGGAAAGACGAGCAGTACTTC.

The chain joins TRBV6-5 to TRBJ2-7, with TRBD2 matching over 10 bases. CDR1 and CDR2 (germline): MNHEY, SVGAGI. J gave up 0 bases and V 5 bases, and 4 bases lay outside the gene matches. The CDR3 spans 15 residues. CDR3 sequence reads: CASSHSGRPSYEQYF. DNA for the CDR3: TGTGCCAGCAGTCATAGCGGGAGGCCCTCCTACGAGCAGTACTTC.

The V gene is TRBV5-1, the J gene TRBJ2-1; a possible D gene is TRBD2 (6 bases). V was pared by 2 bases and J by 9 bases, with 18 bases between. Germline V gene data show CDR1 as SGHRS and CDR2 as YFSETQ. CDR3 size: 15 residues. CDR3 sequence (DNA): TGCGCCAGCAGCTTAACGGGACTTTCAACGGGTGAGCAGTTCTTC. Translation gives CASSLTGLSTGEQFF. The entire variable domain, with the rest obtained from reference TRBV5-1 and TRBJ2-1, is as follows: KAGVTQTPRYLIKTRGQQVTLSCSPISGHRSVSWYQQTPGQGLQFLFEYFSETQRNKGNFPGRFSGRQFSNSRSEMNVSTLELGDSALYLCASSLTGLSTGEQFFGPGTRLTVL.

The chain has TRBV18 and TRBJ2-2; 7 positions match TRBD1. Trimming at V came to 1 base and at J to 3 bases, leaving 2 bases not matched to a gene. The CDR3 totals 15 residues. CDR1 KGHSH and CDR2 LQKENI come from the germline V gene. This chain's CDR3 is CASSPLTGDTGELFF. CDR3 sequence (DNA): TGTGCCAGCTCACCACTAACAGGGGACACCGGGGAGCTGTTTTTT.

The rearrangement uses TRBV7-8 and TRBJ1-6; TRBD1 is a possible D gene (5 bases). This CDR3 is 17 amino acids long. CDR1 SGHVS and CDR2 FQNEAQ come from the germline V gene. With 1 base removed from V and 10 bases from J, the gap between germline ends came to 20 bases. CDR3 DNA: TGTGCCAGCAGCTTAGGAGTTGGCGGACATAATAGGTCACCCCTCCACTTT. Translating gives CASSLGVGGHNRSPLHF.

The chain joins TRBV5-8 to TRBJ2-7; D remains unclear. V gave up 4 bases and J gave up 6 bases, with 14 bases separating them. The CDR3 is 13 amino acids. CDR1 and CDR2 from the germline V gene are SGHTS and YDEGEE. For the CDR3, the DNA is TGTGCCAGCAGCATTGCTAGGGTTTCCGAGCAGTACTTC. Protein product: CASSIARVSEQYF.

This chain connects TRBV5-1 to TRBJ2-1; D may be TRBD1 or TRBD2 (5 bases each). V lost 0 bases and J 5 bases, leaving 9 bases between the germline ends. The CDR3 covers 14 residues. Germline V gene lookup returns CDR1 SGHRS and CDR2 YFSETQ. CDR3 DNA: TGCGCCAGCAGCTTGGGGGACGCTGACAATGAGCAGTTCTTC. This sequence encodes CASSLGDADNEQFF.

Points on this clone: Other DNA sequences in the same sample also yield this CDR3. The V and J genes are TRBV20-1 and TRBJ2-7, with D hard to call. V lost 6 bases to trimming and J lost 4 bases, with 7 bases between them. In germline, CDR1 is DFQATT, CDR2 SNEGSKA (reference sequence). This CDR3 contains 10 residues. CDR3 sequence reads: CSAPLYEQYF. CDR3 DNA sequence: TGCAGTGCCCCCTTGTACGAGCAGTACTTC.

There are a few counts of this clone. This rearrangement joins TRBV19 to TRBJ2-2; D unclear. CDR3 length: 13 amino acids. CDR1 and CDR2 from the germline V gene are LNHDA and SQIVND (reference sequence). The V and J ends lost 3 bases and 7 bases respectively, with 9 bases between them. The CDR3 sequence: CASSITTVGELFF. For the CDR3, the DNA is TGTGCCAGTAGTATCACAACTGTCGGGGAGCTGTTTTTT.

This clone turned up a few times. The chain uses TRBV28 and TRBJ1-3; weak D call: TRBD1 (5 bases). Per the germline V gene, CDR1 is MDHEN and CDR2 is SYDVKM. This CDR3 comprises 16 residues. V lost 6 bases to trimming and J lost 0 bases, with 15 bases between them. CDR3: CASSTGTPVSGNTIYF. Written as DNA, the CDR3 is TGTGCCAGCAGCACCGGGACGCCCGTCTCTGGAAACACCATATATTTT. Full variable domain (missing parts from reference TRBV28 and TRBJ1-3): DVKVTQSSRYLVKRTGEKVFLECVQDMDHENMFWYRQDPGLGLRLIYFSYDVKMKEKGDIPEGYSVSREKKERFSLILESASTNQTSMYLCASSTGTPVSGNTIYFGEGSWLTVV.

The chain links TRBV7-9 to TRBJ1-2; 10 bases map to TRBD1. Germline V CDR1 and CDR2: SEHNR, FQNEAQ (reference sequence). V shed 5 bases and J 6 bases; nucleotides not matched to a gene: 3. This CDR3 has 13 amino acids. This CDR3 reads CASSQGQGDGYTF. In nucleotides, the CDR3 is TGTGCCAGCAGCCAAGGACAGGGGGATGGCTACACCTTC. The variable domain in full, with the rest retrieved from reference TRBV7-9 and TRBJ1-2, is DTGVSQNPRHKITKRGQNVTFRCDPISEHNRLYWYRQTLGQGPEFLTYFQNEAQLEKSRLLSDRFSAERPKGSFSTLEIQRTEQGDSAMYLCASSQGQGDGYTFGSGTRLTVV.

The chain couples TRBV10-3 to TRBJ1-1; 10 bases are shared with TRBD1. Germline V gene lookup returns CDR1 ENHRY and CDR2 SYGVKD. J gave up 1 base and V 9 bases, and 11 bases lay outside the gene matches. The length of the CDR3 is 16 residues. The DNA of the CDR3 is TGTGCCATTCGGACAGGGGGAACTTTGGGGAACACTGAAGCTTTCTTT. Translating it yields CAIRTGGTLGNTEAFF.

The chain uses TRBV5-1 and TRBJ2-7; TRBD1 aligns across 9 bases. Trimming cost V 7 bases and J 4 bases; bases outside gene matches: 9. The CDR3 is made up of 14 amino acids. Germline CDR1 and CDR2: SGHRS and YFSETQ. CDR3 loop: CASATGTGWYEQYF. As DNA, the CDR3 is TGCGCCAGCGCAACCGGGACAGGGTGGTACGAGCAGTACTTC. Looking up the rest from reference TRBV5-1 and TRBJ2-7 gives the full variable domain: KAGVTQTPRYLIKTRGQQVTLSCSPISGHRSVSWYQQTPGQGLQFLFEYFSETQRNKGNFPGRFSGRQFSNSRSEMNVSTLELGDSALYLCASATGTGWYEQYFGPGTRLTVT.

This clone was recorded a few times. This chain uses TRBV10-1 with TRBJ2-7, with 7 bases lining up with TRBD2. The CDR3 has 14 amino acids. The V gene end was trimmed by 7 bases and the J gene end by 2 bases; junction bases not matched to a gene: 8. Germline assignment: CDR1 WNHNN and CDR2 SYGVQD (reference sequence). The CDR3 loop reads CASTAGLPAYEQYF. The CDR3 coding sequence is TGCGCCAGCACGGCGGGACTACCCGCCTACGAGCAGTACTTC.

CDR3 coding DNA: TGTGCCAGCAGCGCCTGGACAGGGGGCAGTTGGGCAGATACGCAGTATTTT. Protein product: CASSAWTGGSWADTQYF. The rearrangement links TRBV5-6 to TRBJ2-3; TRBD1 matches at 11 bases. J gave up 4 bases and V 4 bases, and 11 bases lay outside the gene matches. The CDR3 has 17 amino acids. The germline CDR1 and CDR2 sequences are SGHDT and YYEEEE. Filled out from reference TRBV5-6 and TRBJ2-3, the complete variable domain reads DAGVTQSPTHLIKTRGQQVTLRCSPKSGHDTVSWYQQALGQGPQFIFQYYEEEERQRGNFPDRFSGHQFPNYSSELNVNALLLGDSALYLCASSAWTGGSWADTQYFGPGTRLTVL.

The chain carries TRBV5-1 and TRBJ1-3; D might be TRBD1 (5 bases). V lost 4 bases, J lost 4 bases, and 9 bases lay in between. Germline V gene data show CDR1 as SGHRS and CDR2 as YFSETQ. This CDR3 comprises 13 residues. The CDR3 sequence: CASSVGQGNTIYF. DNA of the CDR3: TGCGCCAGCAGCGTCGGACAAGGAAACACCATATATTTT.

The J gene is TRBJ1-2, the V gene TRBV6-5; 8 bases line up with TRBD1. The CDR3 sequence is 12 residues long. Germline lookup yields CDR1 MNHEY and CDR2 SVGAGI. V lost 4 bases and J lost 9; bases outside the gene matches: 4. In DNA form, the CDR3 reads TGTGCCAGCAGTTTTGGACAGGGCAGCTACACCTTC. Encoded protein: CASSFGQGSYTF.

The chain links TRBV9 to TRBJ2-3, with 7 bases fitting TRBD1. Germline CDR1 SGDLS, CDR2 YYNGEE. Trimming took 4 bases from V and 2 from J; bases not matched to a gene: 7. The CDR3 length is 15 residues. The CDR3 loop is CASSLGQTNTDTQYF. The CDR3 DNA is TGTGCCAGCAGCTTGGGACAGACAAACACAGATACGCAGTATTTT.

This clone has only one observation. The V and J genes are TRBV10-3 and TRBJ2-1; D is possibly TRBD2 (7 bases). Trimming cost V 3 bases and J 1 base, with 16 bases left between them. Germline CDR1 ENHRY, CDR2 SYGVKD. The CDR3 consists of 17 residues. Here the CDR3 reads CAISEVGGTTSYNEQFF. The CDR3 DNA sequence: TGTGCCATCAGTGAAGTGGGAGGGACAACTTCCTACAATGAGCAGTTCTTC.

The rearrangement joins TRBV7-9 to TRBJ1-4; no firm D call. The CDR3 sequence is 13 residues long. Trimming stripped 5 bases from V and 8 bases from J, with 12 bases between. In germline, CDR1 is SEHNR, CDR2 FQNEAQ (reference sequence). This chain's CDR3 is CASSLDLEEKLFF. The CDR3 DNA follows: TGTGCCAGCAGCCTTGACTTAGAGGAAAAACTGTTTTTT.

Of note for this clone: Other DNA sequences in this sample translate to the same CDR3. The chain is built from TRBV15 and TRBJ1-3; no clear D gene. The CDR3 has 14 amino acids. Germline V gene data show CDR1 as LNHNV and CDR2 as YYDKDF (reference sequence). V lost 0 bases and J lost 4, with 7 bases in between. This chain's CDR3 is CATSRDSSGNTIYF. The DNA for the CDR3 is TGTGCCACCAGCAGAGATTCTTCCGGAAACACCATATATTTT.

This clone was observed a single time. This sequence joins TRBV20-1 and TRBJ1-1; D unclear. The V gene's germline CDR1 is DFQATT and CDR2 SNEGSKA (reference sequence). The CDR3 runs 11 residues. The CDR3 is CRSKKDTEAFF. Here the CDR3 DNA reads TGCAGGAGTAAAAAAGACACTGAAGCTTTCTTT.

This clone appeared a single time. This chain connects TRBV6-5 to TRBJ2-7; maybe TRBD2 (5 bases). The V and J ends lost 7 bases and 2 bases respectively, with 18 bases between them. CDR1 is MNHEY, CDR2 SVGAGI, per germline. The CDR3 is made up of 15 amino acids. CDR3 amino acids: CASNKVGGLTYEQYF. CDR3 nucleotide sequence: TGTGCCAGCAACAAGGTTGGCGGACTCACCTACGAGCAGTACTTC.

The CDR3 loop is CASRISHRGRETQYF. CDR3 nucleotides: TGTGCCAGCAGGATCTCCCACAGGGGAAGAGAGACCCAGTACTTC. The chain couples TRBV7-9 to TRBJ2-5; 7 bases match TRBD1. Germline CDR1 and CDR2: SEHNR and FQNEAQ (reference sequence). The length of the CDR3 is 15 residues. Trimming removed 6 bases from V and 4 bases from J; junction bases left unmatched: 11.

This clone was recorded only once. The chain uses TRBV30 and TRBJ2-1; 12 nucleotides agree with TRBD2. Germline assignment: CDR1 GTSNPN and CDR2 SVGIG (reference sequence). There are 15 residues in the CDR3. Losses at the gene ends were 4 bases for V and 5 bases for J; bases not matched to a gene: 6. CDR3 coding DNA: TGTGCCTGGAATATGACTAGCGGGAGAGACAATGAGCAGTTCTTC. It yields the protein CAWNMTSGRDNEQFF. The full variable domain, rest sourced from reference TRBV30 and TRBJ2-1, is SQTIHQWPATLVQPVGSPLSLECTVEGTSNPNLYWYRQAAGRGLQLLFYSVGIGQISSEVPQNLSASRPQDRQFILSSKKLLLSDSGFYLCAWNMTSGRDNEQFFGPGTRLTVL.